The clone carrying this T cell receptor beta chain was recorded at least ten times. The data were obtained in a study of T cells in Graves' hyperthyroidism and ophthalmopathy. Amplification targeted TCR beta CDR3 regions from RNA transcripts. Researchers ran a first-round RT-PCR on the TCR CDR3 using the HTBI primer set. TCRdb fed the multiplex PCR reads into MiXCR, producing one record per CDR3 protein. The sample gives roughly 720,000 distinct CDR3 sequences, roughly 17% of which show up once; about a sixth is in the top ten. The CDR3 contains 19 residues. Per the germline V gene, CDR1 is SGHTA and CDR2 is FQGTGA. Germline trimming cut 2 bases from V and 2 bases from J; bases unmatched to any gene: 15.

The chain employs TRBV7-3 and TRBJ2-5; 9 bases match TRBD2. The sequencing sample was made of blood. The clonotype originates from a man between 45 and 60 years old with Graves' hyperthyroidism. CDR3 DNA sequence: TGTGCCAGCAGCTTAGCTCCGCCGGTGGCGGGAGGGCCTCAAGAGACCCAGTACTTC. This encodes CASSLAPPVAGGPQETQYF.